One sample yielded the 6 T cell receptor beta chains listed below, sequenced in a study of OX40 agonist ivuxolimab in advanced cancers. Repertoires were generated with immunoSEQ multiplex PCR, while TCRdb's copy carries only in-frame clones and drops some. This table has tens of thousands of clones, roughly 90% appearing once. Sequenced material: CD4+ or CD8+ T cells sorted from blood, taken in a trial of the OX40 agonist ivuxolimab. The receptors were gathered from an adult with an advanced solid tumor such as melanoma, head and neck, liver or kidney cancer.

This clone was counted only a few times. The J gene is TRBJ1-5, the V gene TRBV7-2, with 7 nucleotides matching TRBD1. The ends lost 5 bases at V and 6 bases at J; junction bases unmatched: 4. Germline assignment: CDR1 SGHTA and CDR2 FQGNSA. The CDR3 totals 13 residues. DNA of the CDR3: TGTGCCAGCAGCCAAGGACAGGCTCAGCCCCAGCATTTT. This translates into CASSQGQAQPQHF.

The CDR3 spells CASSGTSGLYEQYF. The CDR3 DNA reads as TGTGCCAGCAGCGGGACTAGCGGCCTATACGAGCAGTACTTC. The gene calls are TRBV28 and TRBJ2-7, with 11 nucleotides matching TRBD2. This CDR3 is 14 amino acids long. Germline trimming cut 6 bases from V and 4 bases from J; bases unmatched to any gene: 5. The germline gives CDR1 MDHEN, CDR2 SYDVKM. Full variable domain (outside the CDR3, taken from reference TRBV28 and TRBJ2-7): DVKVTQSSRYLVKRTGEKVFLECVQDMDHENMFWYRQDPGLGLRLIYFSYDVKMKEKGDIPEGYSVSREKKERFSLILESASTNQTSMYLCASSGTSGLYEQYFGPGTRLTVT.

The genes are TRBV6-5 and TRBJ1-5, with unresolved D. The CDR3 runs 14 residues. Looked up from germline, CDR1 is MNHEY and CDR2 is SVGAGI. The V end was cut by 6 bases, the J end by 0 bases, with 9 bases between. This CDR3 reads CASRPDYSNQPQHF. CDR3 nucleotide sequence: TGTGCCAGCAGACCCGATTATAGCAATCAGCCCCAGCATTTT.

The chain couples TRBV7-6 to TRBJ1-3; TRBD1 might be the D (6 bases). V was shortened by 1 base and J by 4 bases, with 14 bases between the two germline ends. CDR1 is SGHVS and CDR2 is FNYEAQ in the germline V gene. The CDR3 is 16 amino acids. The CDR3 region has the DNA TGTGCCAGCAGCTTAGAGGGGGGTATTCGAGGAAACACCATATATTTT. This gives the protein CASSLEGGIRGNTIYF.

The chain has TRBV19 and TRBJ2-3; 8 nucleotides line up with TRBD2. Germline CDR1 is LNHDA and CDR2 is SQIVND (reference sequence). The CDR3 consists of 15 residues. The V segment lost 6 bases and the J segment 0 bases; nucleotides outside the gene matches: 5. CDR3 sequence (DNA): TGTGCCAGTAGCAATAGCGGGATCAGCACAGATACGCAGTATTTT. Protein product: CASSNSGISTDTQYF.

The chain carries TRBV5-1 and TRBJ2-2; D might be TRBD1 or TRBD2, each matching 8 bases. The CDR3 covers 16 residues. V was pared by 4 bases and J by 5 bases, with 18 bases between. CDR1 is SGHRS, CDR2 YFSETQ, per germline. CDR3 residues: CASSQGQAGGTGELFF. CDR3 sequence (DNA): TGCGCCAGCAGCCAGGGACAGGCGGGGGGAACCGGGGAGCTGTTTTTT.